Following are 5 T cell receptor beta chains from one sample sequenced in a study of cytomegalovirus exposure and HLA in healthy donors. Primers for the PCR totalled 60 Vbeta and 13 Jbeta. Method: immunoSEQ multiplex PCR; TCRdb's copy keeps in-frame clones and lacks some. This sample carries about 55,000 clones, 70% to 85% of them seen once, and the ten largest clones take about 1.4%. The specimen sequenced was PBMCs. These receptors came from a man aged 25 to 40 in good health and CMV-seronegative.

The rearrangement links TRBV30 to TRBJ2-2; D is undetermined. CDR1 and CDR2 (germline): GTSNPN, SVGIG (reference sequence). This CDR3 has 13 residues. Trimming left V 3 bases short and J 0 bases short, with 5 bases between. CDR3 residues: CAWRAPNTGELFF. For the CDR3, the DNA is TGTGCCTGGAGAGCGCCGAACACCGGGGAGCTGTTTTTT. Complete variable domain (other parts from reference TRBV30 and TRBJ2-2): SQTIHQWPATLVQPVGSPLSLECTVEGTSNPNLYWYRQAAGRGLQLLFYSVGIGQISSEVPQNLSASRPQDRQFILSSKKLLLSDSGFYLCAWRAPNTGELFFGEGSRLTVL.

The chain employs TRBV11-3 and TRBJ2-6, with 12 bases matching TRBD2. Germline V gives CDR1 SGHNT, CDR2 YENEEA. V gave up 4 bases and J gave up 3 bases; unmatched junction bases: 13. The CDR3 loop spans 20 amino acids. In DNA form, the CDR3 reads TGTGCCAGCAGCTCACCCTATAGACTAGCGGGAGAGGATGGGGCCAACGTCCTGACTTTC. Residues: CASSSPYRLAGEDGANVLTF.

The CDR3 DNA follows: TGTGCCAGCAGCTTCCCCAGCAGGGGGCGCACCGGGGAGCTGTTTTTT. Translating gives CASSFPSRGRTGELFF. This sequence joins TRBV5-6 and TRBJ2-2, with 8 bases lining up with TRBD1. Germline V lookup: CDR1 SGHDT, CDR2 YYEEEE. There are 16 residues in the CDR3. Trimming removed 2 bases from V and 4 bases from J; junction bases left unmatched: 7.

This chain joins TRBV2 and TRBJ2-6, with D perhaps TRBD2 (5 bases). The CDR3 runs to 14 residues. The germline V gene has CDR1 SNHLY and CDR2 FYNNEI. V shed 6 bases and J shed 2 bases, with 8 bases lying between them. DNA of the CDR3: TGTGCCAGCAGGGGGAGAGCTGGGGCCAACGTCCTGACTTTC. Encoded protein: CASRGRAGANVLTF.

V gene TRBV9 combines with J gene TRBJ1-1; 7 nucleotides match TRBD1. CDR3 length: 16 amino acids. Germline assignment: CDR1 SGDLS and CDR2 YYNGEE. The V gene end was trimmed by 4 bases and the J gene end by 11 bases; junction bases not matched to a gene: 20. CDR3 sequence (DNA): TGTGCCAGCAGCCCCCGAGCCCAGGGGGGAAGTGAATGGGCTTTCTTT. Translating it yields CASSPRAQGGSEWAFF. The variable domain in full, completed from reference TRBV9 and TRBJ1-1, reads DSGVTQTPKHLITATGQRVTLRCSPRSGDLSVYWYQQSLDQGLQFLIQYYNGEERAKGNILERFSAQQFPDLHSELNLSSLELGDSALYFCASSPRAQGGSEWAFFGQGTRLTVV.